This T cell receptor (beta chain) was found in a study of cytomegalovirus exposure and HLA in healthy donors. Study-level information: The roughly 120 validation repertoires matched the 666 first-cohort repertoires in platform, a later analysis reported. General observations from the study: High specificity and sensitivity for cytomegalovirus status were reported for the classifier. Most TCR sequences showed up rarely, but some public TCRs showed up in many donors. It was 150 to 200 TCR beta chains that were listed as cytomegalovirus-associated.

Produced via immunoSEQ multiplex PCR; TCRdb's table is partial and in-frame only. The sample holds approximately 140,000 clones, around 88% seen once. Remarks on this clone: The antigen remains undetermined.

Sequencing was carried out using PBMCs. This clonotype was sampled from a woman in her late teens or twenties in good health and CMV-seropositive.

The CDR3 sequence: CASSLRDREEGGYTF. The CDR3 DNA reads as TGTGCCAGCTCACTCCGGGACAGGGAGGAGGGCGGCTACACCTTC. The rearrangement links TRBV18 to TRBJ1-2, with TRBD1 matching 9 bases. The CDR3 covers 15 residues. V was pared by 4 bases and J by 8 bases, with 11 bases of the junction left unmatched. Germline V gives CDR1 KGHSH, CDR2 LQKENI.